These 10 T cell receptor beta chains were sequenced from one sample in a study of T cell repertoires in cytomegalovirus infection. No antigens are known for them. One entry per CDR3 protein results from TCRdb running MiXCR on the reads. The sample consists of hundreds of thousands of distinct CDR3 sequences, over 25% of them appearing once. Material: cultured CD8+ T cells from PBMCs, obtained from culture after CMV antigen stimulation. These receptors were obtained from a human donor in good health (CMV status not recorded). Some clones in this sample may be carry-over from other donors' samples.

This clonotype has a handful of counts. The V call is TRBV6-2 or TRBV6-3, the J call TRBJ2-7; the D gene is possibly TRBD1 (6 bases). V was clipped by 0 bases and J by 3 bases, with 12 bases between them. The CDR3 consists of 15 residues. Looked up from germline, CDR1 is MNHEY and CDR2 is SVGEGT. The CDR3 spells CASSYSPDRSYEQYV. Written as DNA, the CDR3 is TGTGCCAGCAGTTACTCCCCGGACAGAAGCTACGAGCAGTACGTC.

The chain joins TRBV5-4 to TRBJ2-1; 16 nucleotides agree with TRBD2. This CDR3 is 19 amino acids long. V was clipped by 4 bases and J by 7 bases; unmatched bases: 14. From germline, CDR1 is SGHNT and CDR2 YYREEE (reference sequence). The chain's CDR3 is CASSGNTGTSGGAWNEQFF. DNA for the CDR3: TGTGCCAGCAGCGGAAACACCGGGACTAGCGGGGGGGCCTGGAATGAGCAGTTCTTC. The variable domain in full, with the rest retrieved from reference TRBV5-4 and TRBJ2-1, is ETGVTQSPTHLIKTRGQQVTLRCSSQSGHNTVSWYQQALGQGPQFIFQYYREEENGRGNFPPRFSGLQFPNYSSELNVNALELDDSALYLCASSGNTGTSGGAWNEQFFGPGTRLTVL.

Of note for this clonotype: The junction departs from germline at one end; a sequencing error may be responsible. The chain carries TRBV7-4 and TRBJ2-5; tentative D call: TRBD2 (5 bases). CDR1 and CDR2 from the germline V gene are SGHVT and SQSDAQ. The CDR3 loop spans 13 amino acids. In DNA, the CDR3 is TGTGCCGGCAGCGTCGATGCGGGAGAGACCCAGTACTTC. Protein: CAGSVDAGETQYF.

In regard to this clonotype: Given a much more abundant clone one base away, this may be a read error. The genes are TRBV7-2 and TRBJ2-1; 13 bases align to TRBD2. CDR3 length equals 16 residues. In germline, CDR1 is SGHTA, CDR2 FQGNSA. The ends lost 5 bases at V and 10 bases at J; junction bases unmatched: 11. CDR3 in amino acids: CTSSMPSGLAGYEQFF. CDR3 in DNA: TGTACCAGCAGCATGCCCTCGGGACTAGCGGGGTACGAGCAGTTCTTC.

This rearrangement joins TRBV4-1 to TRBJ1-4; D unresolved. Deletions cut 0 bases from V and 10 bases from J, with 15 bases between. The CDR3 has 15 amino acids. Germline V gene lookup returns CDR1 MGHRA and CDR2 YSYEKL. The CDR3 sequence is CASSQDQVAGLKLFF. The CDR3 region has the DNA TGCGCCAGCAGCCAAGATCAGGTCGCAGGCCTAAAACTGTTTTTT.

This clonotype was picked up a small number of times. The chain couples TRBV7-6 to TRBJ2-7, with D possibly being TRBD1 (5 bases). The CDR3 is 13 residues long. Germline values: CDR1 SGHVS, CDR2 FNYEAQ. Between the trimmed V and J ends, which lost 5 bases and 6 bases, there was a span of 14 bases. The DNA of the CDR3 is TGTGCCAGCAGCCCTAGGGGCGGAGCCGAGCAGTACTTC. Its translation is CASSPRGGAEQYF.

This clonotype was seen more than once but under ten times. This chain joins TRBV6-2 or TRBV6-3 and TRBJ2-7; the match to TRBD1 covers 9 bases. Per germline, CDR1 MNHEY and CDR2 SVGEGT. Trimming at V came to 0 bases and at J to 2 bases, leaving 5 bases not matched to a gene. The CDR3 extends over 16 amino acids. The CDR3 DNA reads TGTGCCAGCAGTTACTCCACAGGGGGCATCGCCTACGAGCAGTACGTC. Its translation: CASSYSTGGIAYEQYV.

This clonotype was detected only a few times. The chain has TRBV7-9 and TRBJ1-6, with no clear D. Looked up from germline, CDR1 is SEHNR and CDR2 is FQNEAQ (reference sequence). CDR3 length: 16 residues. Deletions cut 6 bases from V and 7 bases from J, with 19 bases between. The CDR3 sequence: CASSSGNVRRNSPLHF. The DNA of the CDR3 is TGTGCCAGCAGTTCCGGGAACGTCAGGAGGAATTCACCCCTCCACTTT.

This clonotype was counted ten times or more. V and J are TRBV27 and TRBJ2-1; D might be TRBD1 or TRBD2, each matching 6 bases. In germline, CDR1 is MNHEY, CDR2 SMNVEV (reference sequence). The length of the CDR3 is 16 residues. V was trimmed by 0 bases and J by 2 bases, leaving 11 bases between them. The CDR3 reads CASSLSSGAPYNEQFF. The CDR3 DNA reads as TGTGCCAGCAGTTTATCGTCGGGGGCCCCCTACAATGAGCAGTTCTTC.

The table lists this clonotype with a few counts. The chain links TRBV7-9 to TRBJ1-1; D might be TRBD1 (6 bases). Germline V gene data show CDR1 as SEHNR and CDR2 as FQNEAQ (reference sequence). The CDR3 runs 14 residues. CDR3 sequence: CASRPGQTYTEAFF. For the CDR3, the DNA is TGTGCTTCCAGGCCCGGACAGACTTACACTGAAGCTTTCTTT.